The clone carrying this T cell receptor beta chain was seen only once. This sample is drawn from a study of untreated major depressive disorder. Between the trimmed V and J ends, which lost 4 bases and 4 bases, there was a span of 11 bases. CDR3 length: 13 amino acids. Germline V gives CDR1 SGHDT, CDR2 YYEEEE. Here immunoSEQ multiplex PCR was the method, and the copy in TCRdb shows in-frame clones only, minus some. This table holds more than 20,000 clones, 85% to 95% found once. Participants with major medical conditions, Axis I/II comorbidities, regular medication or illicit drug use were excluded. The sequencing sample was made of CD4+ T cells from PBMCs. V gene TRBV5-6 combines with J gene TRBJ1-2; no firm D call. This clonotype was obtained from a man younger than 45 in good health. The chain's CDR3 is CASSLPVPYGYTF. The DNA for the CDR3 is TGTGCCAGCAGCCTGCCTGTCCCCTATGGCTACACCTTC.